This T cell receptor beta chain was retrieved from a study of blood T cells in healthy people across ages. The CDR3 length is 15 residues. Per germline, CDR1 SEHNR and CDR2 FQNEAQ (reference sequence). Between the trimmed V and J ends, which lost 1 base and 0 bases, there was a span of 9 bases. A second about 7 to 12 cycle PCR used barcoded and J-beta primers. Each cDNA molecule was tagged by a template-switch adaptor with 12 random nucleotides. TCRdb reanalysed the 5' RACE reads using MiXCR and keeps one entry per CDR3 protein. The data show 700,000 or so distinct CDR3 sequences, 22% seen once. Many counts were recorded for this clonotype. Its antigen is as yet unknown. Overall study results and limits: Diversity of TCR beta per million T cells declined in a roughly linear way with age. Leaving the PBMCs unsorted stopped any conclusive comparison of naive versus antigen-experienced cells. Both naive CD4+ cell counts and diversity were greater in long-lived donors than in aged donors.

The chain links TRBV7-9 to TRBJ2-5; D remains ambiguous. The sample was blood. This TCR was recovered from a man between 65 and 79 years old in good health. CDR3 DNA sequence: TGTGCCAGCAGCTTAGGTTTGGTGAACCAAGAGACCCAGTACTTC. Protein: CASSLGLVNQETQYF.